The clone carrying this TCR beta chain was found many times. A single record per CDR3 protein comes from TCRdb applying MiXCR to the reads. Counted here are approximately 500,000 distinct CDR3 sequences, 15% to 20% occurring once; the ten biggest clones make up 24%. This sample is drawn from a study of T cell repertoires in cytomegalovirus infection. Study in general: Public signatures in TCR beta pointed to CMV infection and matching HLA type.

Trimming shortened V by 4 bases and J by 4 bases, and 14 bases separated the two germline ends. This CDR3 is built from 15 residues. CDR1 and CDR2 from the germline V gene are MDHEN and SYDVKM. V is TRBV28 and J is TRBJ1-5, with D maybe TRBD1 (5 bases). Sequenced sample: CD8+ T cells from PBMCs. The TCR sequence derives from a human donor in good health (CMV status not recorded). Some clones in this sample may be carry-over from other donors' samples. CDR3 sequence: CASSYGVGGNQPQHF. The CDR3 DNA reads TGTGCCAGCAGTTACGGGGTTGGGGGTAATCAGCCCCAGCATTTT.